The rows below give T cell receptor beta chains drawn from one sample of a study of blood T cell repertoires in COVID-19. Method: immunoSEQ multiplex PCR; TCRdb's copy keeps in-frame clones and lacks some. The profile shows around 200,000 clones, 70% to 80% of them singletons. Material for sequencing was peripheral blood. These receptors originate from a woman between 40 and 55 years old with COVID-19, enrolled during active disease. CDR3s include the opening cysteine and the closing phenylalanine or tryptophan. The D gene is left open where the match is weak. Clone size, where shown, is once, few, many, or a class for clones that have expanded.

size	D	J	V	DNA	CDR3
-	TRBD1	TRBJ1-1	TRBV4-1	TGCGCCAGCAGCCACTTGACAGGGGGAACTGAAGCTTTCTTT	CASSHLTGGTEAFF
-	-	TRBJ1-2	TRBV11-1	TGTGCCAGCAGCTTAAGCCCTACTACAGGGCTCGGCTACACCTTC	CASSLSPTTGLGYTF
-	TRBD2	TRBJ2-3	TRBV11-2	TGTGCCAGCAGCTCAACTAGCGGGAGTGGCACAGATACGCAGTATTTT	CASSSTSGSGTDTQYF
-	TRBD1	TRBJ1-4	TRBV30	TGTGCCTGTAGGGGGCTAGGGCGCGAAAAACTGTTTTTT	CACRGLGREKLFF
-	-	TRBJ2-5	TRBV5-4	TGTGCCAGCAGCTCTTCCGAAAGACAGGGGAGGGGGACCCAGTACTTC	CASSSSERQGRGTQYF
-	-	TRBJ1-6	TRBV19	TGTGCCAGTAAGGTTGGCGGACAGCAAAATTCACCCCTCCACTTT	CASKVGGQQNSPLHF
-	TRBD1	TRBJ1-2	TRBV19	TGTGCCAGTAGTACTAAAAGGACAGGATCCTATGGCTACACCTTC	CASSTKRTGSYGYTF
-	-	TRBJ2-1	TRBV2	TGTGCCAGCACCCCCGGAGCGGAAGGATACAATGAGCAGTTCTTC	CASTPGAEGYNEQFF
-	-	TRBJ2-3	TRBV6-5	TGTGCCAGCAGTTACTCCGCAGGGGTAGGAGATACGCAGTATTTT	CASSYSAGVGDTQYF
-	TRBD1	TRBJ2-7	TRBV6-5	TGTGCCAGCAGGCTGGGGACAGGGAGCTCCTACGAGCAGTACTTC	CASRLGTGSSYEQYF
-	-	TRBJ1-5	TRBV7-8	TGTGCCAGCAGCCCACAGGGTTATAGCAATCAGCCCCAGCATTTT	CASSPQGYSNQPQHF
-	-	TRBJ2-2	TRBV7-3	TGTGCCAGCAGCTTAGGAGTGGTCGGGCGGGGAAACACCGGGGAGCTGTTTTTT	CASSLGVVGRGNTGELFF
-	-	TRBJ2-3	TRBV29-1	TGCAGCGTTGGCCAGGGAGGAGATACGCAGTATTTT	CSVGQGGDTQYF
-	-	TRBJ1-6	TRBV14	TGTGCCAGCAGCCTGGCAGGGTTTTCACCCCTCCACTTT	CASSLAGFSPLHF
-	TRBD1	TRBJ2-3	TRBV5-1	TGCGCCACCAGACCCCGGGACAGCCCCACAGATACGCAGTATTTT	CATRPRDSPTDTQYF
many	-	TRBJ1-1	TRBV7-9	TGTGCCAGCAGCCGGGTTTTGAACACTGAAGCTTTCTTT	CASSRVLNTEAFF